This T cell receptor (beta chain) was recovered during a study of control samples from healthy donors and cancer patients. Germline CDR1 is MNHNS and CDR2 is SASEGT. Trimming at V came to 3 bases and at J to 6 bases, leaving 5 bases not matched to a gene. This CDR3 region has 14 residues. The table came from immunoSEQ multiplex PCR; TCRdb's copy has only in-frame clones and leaves some out. Seen here are around 120,000 clones, about 93% observed once, and the top ten hold roughly 2.6%. Sequenced sample: blood. The chain links TRBV6-1 to TRBJ2-1; 7 bases are shared with TRBD1. The TCR originated in a man aged 30 to 45 in good health. The CDR3 DNA is TGTGCCAGCAGTGACCCGGGACAGTTCAATGAGCAGTTCTTC. Translation: CASSDPGQFNEQFF.